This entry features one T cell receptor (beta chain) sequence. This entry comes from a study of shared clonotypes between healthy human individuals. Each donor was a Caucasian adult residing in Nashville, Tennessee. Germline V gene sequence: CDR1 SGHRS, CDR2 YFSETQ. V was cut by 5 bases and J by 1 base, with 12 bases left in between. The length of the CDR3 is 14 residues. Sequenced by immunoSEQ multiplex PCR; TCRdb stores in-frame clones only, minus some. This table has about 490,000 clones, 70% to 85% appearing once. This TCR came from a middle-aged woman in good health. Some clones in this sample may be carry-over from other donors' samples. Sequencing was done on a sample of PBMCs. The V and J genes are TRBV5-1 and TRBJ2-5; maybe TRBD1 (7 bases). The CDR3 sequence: CASREGQIQETQYF. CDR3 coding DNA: TGCGCCAGCAGGGAGGGACAGATCCAAGAGACCCAGTACTTC.